This entry features one TCR beta chain sequence. Its specificity is unknown. The record originates from a study of STAT5B mutations in CD4+ large granular lymphocyte leukemia. Study-wide results and caveats: Without putative leukemic clones, patient CD4-sorted repertoires remained more clonal than healthy CD4+ repertoires.

The CDR3 has 13 amino acids. CDR1 SGHNT and CDR2 YENEEA come from the germline V gene. Trimming removed 9 bases from V and 0 bases from J; junction bases left unmatched: 4. TCRdb's table, derived via immunoSEQ multiplex PCR, lists solely in-frame clones and lacks some. The sample lists 20,000 or so clones; around 85% were seen once. The material sequenced was CD4+ T cells from blood buffy coats. This chain joins TRBV11-3 and TRBJ2-5; TRBD1 matches at 7 bases. This receptor was identified in a human donor in good health. CDR3 in amino acids: CASSQGNQETQYF. The CDR3 bases are TGTGCCAGTTCACAGGGGAACCAAGAGACCCAGTACTTC.